These T cell receptor beta chains were read from a single sample in a study of blood T cell repertoires in COVID-19. Assay used: immunoSEQ multiplex PCR; TCRdb lists only in-frame clones, some missing. The table has roughly 480,000 clones, roughly 89% seen once. The sample consisted of peripheral blood. The receptors stem from a man aged 18 to 30 with COVID-19, enrolled during active disease. Each CDR3 is given with its conserved first and last residue. Each record gives: V gene, J gene, D gene, clone size, CDR3 protein, CDR3 DNA. The D gene is left open where the match is weak. Some rows have no size entry. The others give once, few or many, or a class for an expanded clone.

>TRBV19|TRBJ1-5|NA|NA
CASSMGGKDSNQPQHF
TGTGCCAGTAGTATGGGCGGGAAGGATAGCAATCAGCCCCAGCATTTT
>TRBV19|TRBJ1-3|NA|NA
CASSIPGGGLLYF
TGTGCCAGTAGTATCCCCGGGGGAGGACTTCTGTATTTT
>TRBV6-5|TRBJ1-1|NA|NA
CASRAGYEHSEAFF
TGTGCCAGCAGGGCAGGATATGAACATTCTGAAGCTTTCTTT
>TRBV6-5|TRBJ1-6|NA|few
CASSYSIGKGSPLHF
TGTGCCAGCAGTTACTCGATAGGAAAGGGGTCACCCCTCCACTTT
>TRBV5-1|TRBJ1-2|TRBD1|NA
CASSPTGTGIRGYTF
TGCGCCAGCAGCCCCACCGGGACAGGGATCCGTGGCTACACCTTC
>TRBV19|TRBJ2-1|TRBD2|NA
CASSIMSGGRNEQFF
TGTGCCAGTAGTATAATGAGCGGGGGGCGTAATGAGCAGTTCTTC
>TRBV5-1|TRBJ2-5|TRBD2|NA
CASSLEVPGRGQTQYF
TGCGCCAGCAGCTTGGAAGTTCCGGGGAGGGGTCAGACCCAGTACTTC
>TRBV19|TRBJ2-7|NA|NA
CASSGGRRDTYEQYF
TGTGCCAGTAGTGGGGGCCGCAGGGATACCTACGAGCAGTACTTC
>TRBV27|TRBJ1-5|TRBD1|few
CASSFTGGDQPQHF
TGTGCCAGCAGTTTCACAGGGGGCGATCAGCCCCAGCATTTT
>TRBV3-1/TRBV3-2|TRBJ1-5|NA|once
CASSPHRGGQPQHF
TGTGCCAGCAGCCCCCACCGGGGGGGACAGCCCCAGCATTTT
>TRBV2|TRBJ1-5|NA|NA
CASSEGSEQPQHF
TGTGCCAGCAGTGAGGGGAGTGAACAGCCCCAGCATTTT
>TRBV3-1/TRBV3-2|TRBJ2-1|TRBD2|NA
CASSRGGGTNEQFF
TGTGCCAGCAGCCGTGGGGGGGGGACCAATGAGCAGTTCTTC
>TRBV10-3|TRBJ2-7|TRBD2|NA
CAISPKEGTSGSGLHEQYF
TGTGCCATCAGTCCTAAGGAGGGGACTAGCGGGAGTGGGCTCCACGAGCAGTACTTC
>TRBV7-9|TRBJ2-2|TRBD1|once
CASSLEAGGPGELFF
TGTGCCAGCAGCTTAGAAGCAGGGGGCCCCGGGGAGCTGTTTTTT
>TRBV7-3|TRBJ2-1|NA|NA
CASSLSGSYNEQFF
TGTGCCAGCAGCTTATCCGGCTCCTACAATGAGCAGTTCTTC
>TRBV13|TRBJ2-2|NA|NA
CASSLGADTGELFF
TGTGCCAGCAGCTTAGGGGCGGACACCGGGGAGCTGTTTTTT
>TRBV2|TRBJ1-1|TRBD1|NA
CASGDSSTEAFF
TGTGCCAGCGGGGACAGTAGCACTGAAGCTTTCTTT
>TRBV16|TRBJ2-7|NA|NA
CASSQQTDYEQYF
TGTGCCAGCAGCCAACAGACAGACTACGAGCAGTACTTC
>TRBV27|TRBJ2-6|NA|NA
CASSIYLDTGSGANVLTF
TGTGCCAGCAGTATCTATCTGGACACCGGCTCTGGGGCCAACGTCCTGACTTTC
>TRBV2|TRBJ1-1|TRBD1|NA
CASSADRTGNTEAFF
TGTGCCAGCAGTGCGGACAGGACAGGAAACACTGAAGCTTTCTTT
>TRBV19|TRBJ1-1|NA|NA
CASGEMNTEAFF
TGTGCCAGTGGGGAGATGAACACTGAAGCTTTCTTT
>TRBV5-4|TRBJ2-7|TRBD2|NA
CASSLAGGSSYEQYF
TGTGCCAGCAGCTTGGCTGGCGGGAGCTCCTACGAGCAGTACTTC
>TRBV10-1|TRBJ1-5|NA|NA
CASSDSLSNQPQHF
TGCGCCAGCAGTGACAGTCTTAGCAATCAGCCCCAGCATTTT
>TRBV5-1|TRBJ1-1|TRBD1|NA
CASSFTGQVGTEAFF
TGCGCCAGCAGCTTTACCGGACAGGTGGGCACTGAAGCTTTCTTT
>TRBV29-1|TRBJ2-1|TRBD1|NA
CSVSSRDRGRSEQFF
TGCAGCGTTTCCAGCAGGGACAGGGGACGGAGTGAGCAGTTCTTC
>TRBV30|TRBJ2-5|NA|NA
CAWSVLGADQETQYF
TGTGCCTGGAGTGTACTGGGAGCGGACCAAGAGACCCAGTACTTC
>TRBV7-9|TRBJ2-1|NA|NA
CASSLVAGLVNEQFF
TGTGCCAGCAGCTTAGTTGCAGGGTTGGTAAATGAGCAGTTCTTC
>TRBV29-1|TRBJ1-4|NA|NA
CSGIQGAGEKLFF
TGCAGCGGGATACAGGGTGCAGGCGAAAAACTGTTTTTT
>TRBV5-4|TRBJ2-7|NA|NA
CASSSQQGQSSYEQYF
TGTGCCAGCAGCTCTCAACAGGGCCAGAGCTCCTACGAGCAGTACTTC
>TRBV4-1|TRBJ2-7|TRBD2|NA
CASSHPSGIEQYF
TGCGCCAGCAGCCACCCTAGCGGGATCGAGCAGTACTTC
>TRBV10-2|TRBJ2-7|NA|NA
CASSGRAGQNEQYF
TGCGCCAGCAGTGGTAGGGCAGGGCAGAACGAGCAGTACTTC
>TRBV4-1|TRBJ1-3|NA|NA
CASSQINGNTIYF
TGCGCCAGCAGCCAAATAAATGGAAACACCATATATTTT
>TRBV27|TRBJ1-5|NA|NA
CASSLDSASWPQHF
TGTGCCAGCAGTTTAGACAGCGCTTCATGGCCCCAGCATTTT
>TRBV19|TRBJ1-1|NA|NA
CASSIRGEAFF
TGTGCCAGTAGTATAAGGGGAGAAGCTTTCTTT
>TRBV5-1|TRBJ2-7|TRBD1|NA
CASSLPDRDSYEQYF
TGCGCCAGCAGCTTACCAGACAGGGACTCCTACGAGCAGTACTTC
>TRBV2|TRBJ2-7|TRBD2|once
CASTLTARELFCF
TGTGCCAGCACCCTGACCGCGCGGGAGCTCTTTTGCTTC
>TRBV19|TRBJ2-1|NA|NA
CASSIRPGQRTNEQFF
TGTGCCAGTAGTATTCGACCGGGACAAAGAACTAATGAGCAGTTCTTC
>TRBV19|TRBJ1-6|TRBD1|NA
CASSRGQDGSPLHF
TGTGCCAGTAGTAGGGGACAGGATGGATCACCCCTCCACTTT
>TRBV15|TRBJ1-2|TRBD1|NA
CATSTRRTGESYTF
TGTGCCACCAGCACGAGAAGAACAGGGGAGAGCTACACCTTC
>TRBV6-2/TRBV6-3|TRBJ2-7|NA|NA
CASSYSNAGRRYEQYF
TGTGCCAGCAGTTACTCGAATGCGGGGAGGAGATACGAGCAGTACTTC
>TRBV7-7|TRBJ2-7|NA|NA
CASSLVGAVSYEQYF
TGTGCCAGCAGCTTAGTGGGGGCAGTCTCCTACGAGCAGTACTTC
>TRBV14|TRBJ2-3|NA|NA
CASSQEIYTDTQYF
TGTGCCAGCAGCCAAGAAATCTACACAGATACGCAGTATTTT
>TRBV5-1|TRBJ2-1|TRBD2|NA
CASSLKRTSGYNEQFF
TGCGCCAGCAGCTTAAAGAGGACTAGCGGCTACAATGAGCAGTTCTTC
>TRBV20-1|TRBJ2-7|TRBD2|NA
CSASRIAGLANEQYF
TGCAGTGCTAGTCGAATAGCGGGGCTGGCCAACGAGCAGTACTTC
>TRBV5-1|TRBJ2-3|TRBD2|once
CASSPSGRSTDTQYF
TGCGCCAGCAGCCCTTCCGGGAGGTCCACAGATACGCAGTATTTT
>TRBV28|TRBJ1-1|NA|NA
CASSSRAGVNTEAFF
TGTGCCAGCAGTTCAAGGGCAGGGGTGAACACTGAAGCTTTCTTT
>TRBV3-1/TRBV3-2|TRBJ2-1|TRBD2|NA
CASSHRGLAGDEQFF
TGTGCCAGCAGCCACAGGGGACTAGCGGGGGATGAGCAGTTCTTC
>TRBV7-9|TRBJ1-3|TRBD1|NA
CASSLIRGAGNTIYF
TGTGCCAGCAGCTTAATCAGGGGGGCTGGAAACACCATATATTTT
>TRBV12-3/TRBV12-4|TRBJ2-5|TRBD1|once
CASRAGGAETQYF
TGTGCCAGCAGAGCAGGGGGCGCGGAGACCCAGTACTTC
>TRBV5-1|TRBJ2-2|TRBD1|NA
CASGGQGPNTGELFF
TGCGCCAGCGGGGGACAGGGCCCGAACACCGGGGAGCTGTTTTTT
>TRBV4-1|TRBJ2-5|TRBD1|NA
CASSQGTGEETQYF
TGCGCCAGCAGCCAGGGGACAGGGGAGGAGACCCAGTACTTC
>TRBV29-1|TRBJ2-7|NA|NA
CSVGASSSYEQYF
TGCAGCGTTGGAGCGTCCAGCTCCTACGAGCAGTACTTC
>TRBV6-4|TRBJ2-3|TRBD1|NA
CASSRTGGTDTQYF
TGTGCCAGCAGTCGAACAGGGGGCACAGATACGCAGTATTTT